A selection of T cell receptor beta chains follows, all from one sample in a study of regulatory T cells in long-lasting Graves disease. Each CDR3 protein is one row after TCRdb ran MiXCR on the multiplex PCR reads. This table has 440,000 or so distinct CDR3 sequences, 15% appearing once. These same data were also listed under a study on T cells in Graves' hyperthyroidism and ophthalmopathy.

The starting material was peripheral blood mononuclear cells (PBMCs), obtained at new diagnosis, from a patient treated with antithyroid drugs. The receptors here all came from a woman under 40 with Graves disease. The CDR3 runs from the conserved cysteine through the conserved F or W. A D gene is named only where the DNA matches it firmly. Clone size is stated in some rows and not others, as once, few, many or a class when expanded.

size,length,D,V,J,DNA,CDR3
many,13,.,TRBV7-2,TRBJ2-7,TGTGCCAGCAGCTTAGGTAGGAACTACGAGCAGTACTTC,CASSLGRNYEQYF
.,14,.,TRBV12-3/TRBV12-4,TRBJ2-1,TGTGCCAGCAGTTTCAGCGGGCAATACAATGAGCAGTTCTTC,CASSFSGQYNEQFF
many,12,.,TRBV2,TRBJ1-1,TGTGCCAGCAGTGGGTTTGGGAGTGAAGCTTTCTTT,CASSGFGSEAFF
few,11,.,TRBV20-1,TRBJ2-5,TGCAGTGCAGGGGCCCAAGAGACCCAGTACTTC,CSAGAQETQYF
few,15,.,TRBV2,TRBJ2-3,TGTGCCAGCAGGGAACAAAATGGGGGCACAGATACGCAGTATTTT,CASREQNGGTDTQYF
many,13,.,TRBV14,TRBJ2-7,TGTGCCAGCAGCCAACGGTTTTTCTACGAGCAGTACTTC,CASSQRFFYEQYF
many,13,.,TRBV27,TRBJ2-7,TGTGCCAGCAGTGGGGACTGGGGCTACGAGCAGTACTTC,CASSGDWGYEQYF
many,13,.,TRBV30,TRBJ1-2,TGTGCCTGGTCACTGACCGGGCAGGGAGGCTACACCTTC,CAWSLTGQGGYTF
few,14,.,TRBV30,TRBJ2-7,TGTGCCTGGGGTGTACAAGGAAGAAGTTACGAGCAGTACTTC,CAWGVQGRSYEQYF
few,13,.,TRBV30,TRBJ1-6,TGTGCCATCGCCGGGTTCTATAATTCACCCCTCCACTTT,CAIAGFYNSPLHF
many,14,TRBD2,TRBV11-1,TRBJ2-1,TGTGCCAGCAGCTTTGGTGGCGGGAGAAATGAGCAGTTCTTC,CASSFGGGRNEQFF
.,15,.,TRBV4-2,TRBJ1-4,TGTGCCAGCAGCCCCACAGTGGCAGATAATGAAAAACTGTTTTTT,CASSPTVADNEKLFF
few,15,TRBD1,TRBV7-2,TRBJ2-7,TGTGCCAGCAGCTTAGGGACAGGATCAACCTACGAGCAGTACTTC,CASSLGTGSTYEQYF
few,14,.,TRBV6-1,TRBJ1-6,TGTGCCAGCAGTGAACTCAGACAGAATTCACCCCTCCACTTT,CASSELRQNSPLHF
many,11,.,TRBV9,TRBJ1-1,TGTGCCAGCATACATGACCGAGGGGCTTTCTTT,CASIHDRGAFF
many,14,.,TRBV20-1,TRBJ1-1,TGCAGTGCTAGGGGACTTCTCCCGGGCACTGAAGCTTTCTTT,CSARGLLPGTEAFF
few,14,.,TRBV5-1,TRBJ2-7,TGCGCCAGCAGCCCCGTCTCCCTGAACTACGAGCAGTACTTC,CASSPVSLNYEQYF
few,16,TRBD2,TRBV7-9,TRBJ2-1,TGTGCCAGCAGCTTATTGTCTAGCGGAGCGTACAATGAGCAGTTCTTC,CASSLLSSGAYNEQFF
.,12,.,TRBV16,TRBJ2-7,TGTGCCAGCAGCCAGGATACCTACGAGCAGTACTTC,CASSQDTYEQYF
few,16,.,TRBV3-1,TRBJ1-6,TGTGCCAGCAGCCAATGGAGGAGCTCCTATAATTCACCCCTCCACTTT,CASSQWRSSYNSPLHF
many,14,TRBD2,TRBV12-3/TRBV12-4,TRBJ2-1,TGTGCCAGCAGGGCGGGAGGGTACTACAATGAGCAGTTCTTC,CASRAGGYYNEQFF
few,14,.,TRBV9,TRBJ2-5,TGTGCCAGCAGTCCTACAGTATACCAAGAGACCCAGTACTTC,CASSPTVYQETQYF
.,18,TRBD2,TRBV12-3/TRBV12-4,TRBJ2-1,TGTGCCAGCATCCCGACTAGCGGGAGGGCCGAATGGGTCAATGAGCAGTTCTTC,CASIPTSGRAEWVNEQFF
few,15,TRBD1,TRBV25-1,TRBJ1-1,TGTGCCAGCAGATTCGAGACAGGGTGGTCCACTGAAGCTTTCTTT,CASRFETGWSTEAFF
.,15,.,TRBV6-2/TRBV6-3,TRBJ2-3,TGTGCCAGCAGTAAACAGGGCGGTCGGATGGATACGCAGTATTTT,CASSKQGGRMDTQYF
many,13,.,TRBV6-1,TRBJ1-5,TGTGCCAGCAACCTAGACAGCAATCAGCCCCAGCATTTT,CASNLDSNQPQHF
many,13,.,TRBV12-3/TRBV12-4,TRBJ2-5,TGTGCCAGCAGTTATAGCCTCCAAGAGACCCAGTACTTC,CASSYSLQETQYF
few,14,TRBD2,TRBV19,TRBJ2-7,TGTGCCAGTAGTTTGGTAGCGGGAAACTACGAGCAGTACTTC,CASSLVAGNYEQYF
.,15,TRBD2,TRBV28,TRBJ2-5,TGTGCCAGCACTAGGGCTAGCGGTCGGGGGGAGACCCAGTACTTC,CASTRASGRGETQYF
many,16,.,TRBV24-1,TRBJ2-5,TGTGCCACCAGTGAACCCCGGGGGCTAGCGCGAGAGACCCAGTACTTC,CATSEPRGLARETQYF
many,15,TRBD1,TRBV2,TRBJ2-1,TGTGCCAGCAGCAAGGGACAGGGGGCATACAATGAGCAGTTCTTC,CASSKGQGAYNEQFF
many,17,.,TRBV12-3/TRBV12-4,TRBJ1-1,TGTGCCAGCAGCTTGACAGGTGTGGGGTTCGGGAACACTGAAGCTTTCTTT,CASSLTGVGFGNTEAFF
.,20,TRBD1,TRBV3-1,TRBJ1-4,TGTGCCAGCAGCCCCTCATTCGGACAGGGCGGGAGAGAAACTAATGAAAAACTGTTTTTT,CASSPSFGQGGRETNEKLFF
many,16,TRBD2,TRBV20-1,TRBJ2-3,TGCAGTGTTACACGACTAGCGGGACTTTCGGCAGATACGCAGTATTTT,CSVTRLAGLSADTQYF
many,15,.,TRBV7-9,TRBJ2-7,TGTGCCAGCAGCTCATACAGGGCGGACCCAGCCGAGCAGTACTTC,CASSSYRADPAEQYF
.,16,TRBD1,TRBV10-3,TRBJ1-1,TGTGCCATCAGAGAAACAACAGGGGTGGGGGCCACTGAAGCTTTCTTT,CAIRETTGVGATEAFF
many,14,.,TRBV5-1,TRBJ2-2,TGCGCCAGCAGCTTCGACAGCGACACCGGGGAGCTGTTTTTT,CASSFDSDTGELFF
many,17,TRBD2,TRBV7-9,TRBJ2-3,TGTGCCAGCAGCGGGGGGACTAGCGGGAGTTTAAGAGATACGCAGTATTTT,CASSGGTSGSLRDTQYF
few,13,TRBD1,TRBV5-6,TRBJ1-1,TGTGCCAGCAGCTCGGGACAGGGGGATGAAGCTTTCTTT,CASSSGQGDEAFF
many,15,TRBD1,TRBV7-9,TRBJ2-7,TGTGCCAGCAGCCCCGAATGGGGACAGGTGTACGAGCAGTACTTC,CASSPEWGQVYEQYF
few,16,.,TRBV15,TRBJ2-7,TGTGCCACCAGCAGATTTAGCGGAGCATGCCCCTACGAGCAGTACTTC,CATSRFSGACPYEQYF
.,12,TRBD1,TRBV10-2,TRBJ1-2,TGCGCCAGCAGAGAGACAGGGACTGGCTACACCTTC,CASRETGTGYTF
many,16,TRBD2,TRBV7-9,TRBJ2-7,TGTGCCAGCAGCTTTCTCGATAGCGGGAGGGTCGGCGAGCAGTACTTC,CASSFLDSGRVGEQYF
few,15,TRBD2,TRBV5-1,TRBJ2-1,TGCGCCAGCAGCTTGGAGCGGGAGTGGTATTATGAGCAGTTCTTC,CASSLEREWYYEQFF
.,14,.,TRBV25-1,TRBJ1-5,TGTGCCAGCAGTCCCCGTGGCCCCAATCAGCCCCAGCATTTT,CASSPRGPNQPQHF
many,13,.,TRBV29-1,TRBJ1-5,TGCAGCGCCCAAACAGGGAGTAATCAGCCCCAGCATTTT,CSAQTGSNQPQHF
.,13,.,TRBV6-2/TRBV6-3,TRBJ2-1,TGTGCCAGCAGTTACTCAGGGAGCTACGAGCAGTTCTTC,CASSYSGSYEQFF
many,16,.,TRBV7-2,TRBJ2-3,TGTGCCAGCAGCCCCACAAAGTGGGGCTACACAGATACGCAGTATTTT,CASSPTKWGYTDTQYF
many,16,.,TRBV20-1,TRBJ2-1,TGCAGTGCTAGAGGGGGGGCCATGAGCTCCTACAATGAGCAGTTCTTC,CSARGGAMSSYNEQFF
.,15,TRBD1,TRBV19,TRBJ2-5,TGTGCCAGTGCCCGAGGGACAGGGGCAGAAGAGACCCAGTACTTC,CASARGTGAEETQYF
.,15,.,TRBV5-1,TRBJ1-5,TGCGCCAGCAGCTTGGACAGCTCCCCTTCGTGGCCCCAGCATTTT,CASSLDSSPSWPQHF
few,16,TRBD1,TRBV6-9,TRBJ1-1,TGTGCCAGCAGTTACCCCAGACAGGGAGGCAACACTGAAGCTTTCTTT,CASSYPRQGGNTEAFF